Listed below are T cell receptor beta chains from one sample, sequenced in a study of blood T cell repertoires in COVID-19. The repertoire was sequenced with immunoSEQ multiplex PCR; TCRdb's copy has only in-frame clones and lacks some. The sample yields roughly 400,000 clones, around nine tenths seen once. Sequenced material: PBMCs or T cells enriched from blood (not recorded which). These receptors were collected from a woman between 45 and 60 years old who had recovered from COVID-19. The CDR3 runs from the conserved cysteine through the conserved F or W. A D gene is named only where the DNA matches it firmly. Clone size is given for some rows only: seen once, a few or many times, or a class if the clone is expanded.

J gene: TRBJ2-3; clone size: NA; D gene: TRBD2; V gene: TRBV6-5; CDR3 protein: CASGGGRTDTQYF; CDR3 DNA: TGTGCCAGCGGGGGGGGACGCACAGATACGCAGTATTTT
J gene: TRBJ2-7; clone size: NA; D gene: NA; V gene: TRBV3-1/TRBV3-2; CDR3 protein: CASSQLSLSYEQYF; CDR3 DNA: TGTGCCAGCAGCCAGTTATCTTTATCCTACGAGCAGTACTTC
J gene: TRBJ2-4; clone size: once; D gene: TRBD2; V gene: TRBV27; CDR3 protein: CASSPGLENIQYF; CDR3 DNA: TGTGCCAGCAGCCCTGGACTAGAAAACATTCAGTACTTC
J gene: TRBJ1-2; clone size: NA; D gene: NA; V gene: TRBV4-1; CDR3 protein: CASSQDARQFYGYTF; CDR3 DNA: TGCGCCAGCAGCCAAGATGCGCGACAGTTCTATGGCTACACCTTC
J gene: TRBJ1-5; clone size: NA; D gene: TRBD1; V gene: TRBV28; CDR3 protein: CASFGTGRSNQPQHF; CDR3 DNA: TGTGCCAGCTTCGGGACAGGGAGATCGAATCAGCCCCAGCATTTT
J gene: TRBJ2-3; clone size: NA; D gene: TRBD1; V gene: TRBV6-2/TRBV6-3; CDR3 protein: CASSYGDRPTDTQYF; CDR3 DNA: TGTGCCAGCAGTTATGGGGACAGGCCCACAGATACGCAGTATTTT
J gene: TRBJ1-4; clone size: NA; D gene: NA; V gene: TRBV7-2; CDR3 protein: CASSQGQTTNEKLFF; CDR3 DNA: TGTGCCAGCAGCCAAGGACAGACAACTAATGAAAAACTGTTTTTT
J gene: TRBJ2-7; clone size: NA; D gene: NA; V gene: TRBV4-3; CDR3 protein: CASSQGPGKGWYEQYF; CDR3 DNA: TGCGCCAGCAGCCAAGGCCCCGGGAAGGGCTGGTACGAGCAGTACTTC
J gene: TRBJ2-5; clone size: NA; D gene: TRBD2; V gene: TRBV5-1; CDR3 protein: CASSFSGGIQETQYF; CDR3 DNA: TGCGCCAGCAGCTTTAGCGGGGGGATCCAAGAGACCCAGTACTTC
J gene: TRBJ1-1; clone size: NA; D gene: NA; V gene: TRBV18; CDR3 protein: CASLNIIGDHTEAFF; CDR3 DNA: TGTGCCAGCCTTAATATCATAGGGGATCACACTGAAGCTTTCTTT
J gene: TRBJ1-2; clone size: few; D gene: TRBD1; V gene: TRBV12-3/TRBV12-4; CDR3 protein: CAIRTGTGLVLSF; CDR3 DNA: TGTGCCATCAGAACCGGGACAGGCCTTGTTCTGTCATTC
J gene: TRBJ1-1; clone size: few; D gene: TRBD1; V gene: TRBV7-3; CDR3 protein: CASSNGQANTEAFF; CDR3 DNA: TGTGCCAGCAGTAACGGACAGGCAAACACTGAAGCTTTCTTT
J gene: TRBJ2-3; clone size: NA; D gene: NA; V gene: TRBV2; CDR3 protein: CASSRRVSTDTQYF; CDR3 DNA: TGTGCCAGCAGTCGGCGGGTTAGCACAGATACGCAGTATTTT
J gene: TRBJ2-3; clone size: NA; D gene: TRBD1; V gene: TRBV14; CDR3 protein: CASSQGDRGTDTQYF; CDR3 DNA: TGTGCCAGCAGCCAAGGGGACAGGGGCACAGATACGCAGTATTTT
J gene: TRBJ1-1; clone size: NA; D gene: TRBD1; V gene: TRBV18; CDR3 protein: CASSLRGLSTEAFF; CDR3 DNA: TGTGCCAGCTCACTCAGGGGGCTTAGCACTGAAGCTTTCTTT
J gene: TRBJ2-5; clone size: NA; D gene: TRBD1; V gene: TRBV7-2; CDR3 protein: CASSLEQGAWETQYF; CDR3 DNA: TGTGCCAGCAGCTTAGAACAGGGGGCTTGGGAGACCCAGTACTTC
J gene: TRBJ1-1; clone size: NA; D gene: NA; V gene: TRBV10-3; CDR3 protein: CATLLPGNTEAFF; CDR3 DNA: TGTGCCACCCTACTGCCCGGGAACACTGAAGCTTTCTTT
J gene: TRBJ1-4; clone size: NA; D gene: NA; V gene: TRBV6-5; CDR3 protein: CASSLLPGNEKLFF; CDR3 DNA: TGTGCCAGCAGCCTCCTCCCAGGGAATGAAAAACTGTTTTTT
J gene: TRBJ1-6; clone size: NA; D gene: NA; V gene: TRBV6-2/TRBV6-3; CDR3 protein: CASSYLGNNSPLHF; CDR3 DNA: TGTGCCAGCAGTTACTTGGGCAATAATTCACCCCTCCACTTT
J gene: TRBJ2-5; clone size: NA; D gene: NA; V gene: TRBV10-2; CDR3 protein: CASIRGGTQYF; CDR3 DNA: TGCGCCAGCATTCGGGGAGGGACCCAGTACTTC
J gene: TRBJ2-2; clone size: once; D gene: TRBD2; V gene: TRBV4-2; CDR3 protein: CASSRPREGGGELFF; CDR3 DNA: TGTGCCAGCAGCCGCCCCCGGGAGGGGGGCGGGGAGCTGTTTTTT
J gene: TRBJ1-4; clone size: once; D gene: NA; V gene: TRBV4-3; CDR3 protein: CASSQGPDEKLFF; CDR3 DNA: TGCGCCAGCAGCCAAGGGCCAGATGAAAAACTGTTTTTT
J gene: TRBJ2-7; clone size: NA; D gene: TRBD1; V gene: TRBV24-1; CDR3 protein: CATSDSSGGAGPYEQYF; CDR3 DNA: TGTGCCACCAGTGATTCGTCAGGGGGCGCGGGTCCCTACGAGCAGTACTTC
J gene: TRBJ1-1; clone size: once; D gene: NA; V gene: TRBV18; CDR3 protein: CASSPREATAVLAFF; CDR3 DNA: TGTGCCAGCTCACCCAGGGAGGCCACAGCGGTATTAGCTTTCTTT
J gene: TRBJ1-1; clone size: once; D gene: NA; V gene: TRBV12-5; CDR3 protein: CASGLYVAGRAEAFF; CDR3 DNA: TGTGCTAGTGGTTTGTACGTAGCAGGGAGGGCTGAAGCTTTCTTT
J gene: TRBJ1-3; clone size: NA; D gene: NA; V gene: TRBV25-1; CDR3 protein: CASRSREFGNTIYF; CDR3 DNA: TGTGCCAGCAGAAGTAGGGAGTTCGGAAACACCATATATTTT
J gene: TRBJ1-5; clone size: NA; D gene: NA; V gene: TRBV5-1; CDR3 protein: CASSVGHNQPQHF; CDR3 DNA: TGCGCCAGCAGCGTCGGACACAATCAGCCCCAGCATTTT
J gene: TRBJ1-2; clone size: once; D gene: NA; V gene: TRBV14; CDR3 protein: CASSQGEKNYGYTF; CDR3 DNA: TGTGCCAGCAGCCAAGGGGAGAAGAACTATGGCTACACCTTC
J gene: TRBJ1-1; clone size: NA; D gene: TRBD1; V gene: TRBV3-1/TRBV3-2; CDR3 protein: CASGQGTVEAFF; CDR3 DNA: TGTGCCAGCGGACAGGGGACGGTTGAAGCTTTCTTT
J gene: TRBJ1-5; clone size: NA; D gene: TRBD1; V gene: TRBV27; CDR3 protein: CASSSRTGFDNQPQHF; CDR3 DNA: TGTGCCAGCAGTTCCCGGACAGGGTTTGACAATCAGCCCCAGCATTTT
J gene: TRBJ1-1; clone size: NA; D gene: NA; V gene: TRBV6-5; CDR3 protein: CASSYRGASNTEAFF; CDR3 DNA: TGTGCCAGCAGTTATCGGGGAGCGTCGAACACTGAAGCTTTCTTT
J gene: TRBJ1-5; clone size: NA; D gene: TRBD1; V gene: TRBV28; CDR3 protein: CASSLPDRESQPQHF; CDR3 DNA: TGTGCCAGCAGTTTACCGGACAGGGAAAGCCAGCCCCAGCATTTT
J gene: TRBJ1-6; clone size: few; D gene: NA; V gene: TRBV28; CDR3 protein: CASSLASPRTEREGSPLHF; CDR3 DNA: TGTGCCAGCAGTTTAGCTTCCCCTAGGACGGAGAGAGAGGGTTCACCCCTCCACTTT
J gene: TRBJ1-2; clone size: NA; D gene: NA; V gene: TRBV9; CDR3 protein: CASSVGRQGTYGYTF; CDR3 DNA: TGTGCCAGCAGCGTAGGTCGCCAGGGCACCTATGGCTACACCTTC
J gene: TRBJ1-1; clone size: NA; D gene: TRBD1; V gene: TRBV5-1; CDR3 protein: CASSPMTGMESEAFF; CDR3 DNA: TGCGCCAGCAGCCCAATGACAGGGATGGAATCTGAAGCTTTCTTT
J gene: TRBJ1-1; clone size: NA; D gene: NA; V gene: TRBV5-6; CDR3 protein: CASSLGAKAFF; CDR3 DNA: TGTGCCAGCAGCTTGGGGGCCAAAGCTTTCTTT
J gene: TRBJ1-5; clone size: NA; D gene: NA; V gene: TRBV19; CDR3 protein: CASRYIPNQPQHF; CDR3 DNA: TGTGCCAGTAGGTACATCCCTAATCAGCCCCAGCATTTT
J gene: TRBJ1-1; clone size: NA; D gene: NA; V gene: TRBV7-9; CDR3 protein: CASSLWDFEAFF; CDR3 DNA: TGTGCCAGCAGCTTATGGGACTTTGAAGCTTTCTTT
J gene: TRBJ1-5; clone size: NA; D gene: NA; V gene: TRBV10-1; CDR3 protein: CASSEALRGHNQPQHF; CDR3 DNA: TGCGCCAGCAGTGAGGCATTACGGGGACACAATCAGCCCCAGCATTTT
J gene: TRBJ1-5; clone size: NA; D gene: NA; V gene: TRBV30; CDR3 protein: CAWSVAGRVRNQPQHF; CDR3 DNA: TGTGCCTGGAGTGTAGCAGGCAGGGTTCGCAATCAGCCCCAGCATTTT
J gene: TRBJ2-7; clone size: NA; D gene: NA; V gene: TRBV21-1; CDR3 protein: CASSPSGGGTQRVCEQYF; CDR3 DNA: TGTGCCAGCAGTCCTAGTGGGGGGGGAACTCAACGAGTCTGCGAGCAGTACTTC
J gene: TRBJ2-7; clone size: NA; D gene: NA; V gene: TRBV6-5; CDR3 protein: CASSNTYEQYF; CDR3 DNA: TGTGCCAGCAGTAATACCTACGAGCAGTACTTC
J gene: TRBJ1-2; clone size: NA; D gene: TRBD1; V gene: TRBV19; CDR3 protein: CASSRTGGGYGYTF; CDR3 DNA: TGTGCCAGTAGCCGGACAGGGGGAGGCTATGGCTACACCTTC
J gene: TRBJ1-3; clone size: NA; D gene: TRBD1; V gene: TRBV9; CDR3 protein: CASSITGGSGNTIYF; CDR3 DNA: TGTGCCAGCAGCATAACAGGGGGAAGCGGAAACACCATATATTTT
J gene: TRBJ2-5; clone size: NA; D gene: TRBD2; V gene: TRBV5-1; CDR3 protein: CASSLGLAGAETQYF; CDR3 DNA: TGCGCCAGCAGCTTGGGGCTAGCGGGGGCAGAGACCCAGTACTTC
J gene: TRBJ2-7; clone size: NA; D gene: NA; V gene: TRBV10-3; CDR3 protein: CAISEYGRDSYEQYF; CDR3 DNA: TGTGCCATCAGTGAGTATGGCAGGGATTCCTACGAGCAGTACTTC
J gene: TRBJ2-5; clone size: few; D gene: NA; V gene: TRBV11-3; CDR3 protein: CASSIGLQETQYF; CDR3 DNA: TGTGCCAGCAGCATCGGACTACAAGAGACCCAGTACTTC
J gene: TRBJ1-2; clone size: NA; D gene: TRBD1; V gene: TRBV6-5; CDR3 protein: CASSRRTGTGYGYTF; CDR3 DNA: TGTGCCAGCAGTAGACGGACAGGGACTGGCTATGGCTACACCTTC
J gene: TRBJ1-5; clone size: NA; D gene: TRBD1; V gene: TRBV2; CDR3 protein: CASTQTGAVGEPQHF; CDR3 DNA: TGTGCCAGCACCCAGACAGGGGCCGTTGGGGAGCCCCAGCATTTT
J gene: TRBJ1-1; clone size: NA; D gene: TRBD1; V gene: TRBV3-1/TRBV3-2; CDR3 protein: CASSLGTGDANTEAFF; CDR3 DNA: TGTGCCAGCAGCCTGGGGACAGGGGACGCGAACACTGAAGCTTTCTTT
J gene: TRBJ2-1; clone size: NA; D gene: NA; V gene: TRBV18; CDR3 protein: CASSIQSNHNEQFF; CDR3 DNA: TGTGCCAGCTCCATCCAGTCGAACCACAATGAGCAGTTCTTC
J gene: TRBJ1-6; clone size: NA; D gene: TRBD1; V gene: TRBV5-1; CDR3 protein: CASSFGEDRVGNSPLHF; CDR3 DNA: TGCGCCAGCAGCTTCGGCGAGGACAGGGTTGGTAATTCACCCCTCCACTTT